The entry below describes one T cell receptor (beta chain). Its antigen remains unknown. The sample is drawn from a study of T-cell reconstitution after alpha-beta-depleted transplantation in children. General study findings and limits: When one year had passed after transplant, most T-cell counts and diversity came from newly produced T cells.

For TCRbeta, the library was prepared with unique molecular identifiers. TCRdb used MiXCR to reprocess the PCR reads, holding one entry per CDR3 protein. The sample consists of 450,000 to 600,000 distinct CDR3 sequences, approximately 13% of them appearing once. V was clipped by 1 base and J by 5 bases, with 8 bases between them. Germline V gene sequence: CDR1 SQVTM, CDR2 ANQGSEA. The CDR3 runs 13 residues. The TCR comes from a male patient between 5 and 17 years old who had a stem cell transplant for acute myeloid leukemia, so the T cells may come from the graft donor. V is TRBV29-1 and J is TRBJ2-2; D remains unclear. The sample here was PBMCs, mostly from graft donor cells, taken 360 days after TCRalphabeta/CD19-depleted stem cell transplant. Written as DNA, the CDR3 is TGCAGCGTTGAAGGACTTCGGACCGGGGAGCTGTTTTTT. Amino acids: CSVEGLRTGELFF.